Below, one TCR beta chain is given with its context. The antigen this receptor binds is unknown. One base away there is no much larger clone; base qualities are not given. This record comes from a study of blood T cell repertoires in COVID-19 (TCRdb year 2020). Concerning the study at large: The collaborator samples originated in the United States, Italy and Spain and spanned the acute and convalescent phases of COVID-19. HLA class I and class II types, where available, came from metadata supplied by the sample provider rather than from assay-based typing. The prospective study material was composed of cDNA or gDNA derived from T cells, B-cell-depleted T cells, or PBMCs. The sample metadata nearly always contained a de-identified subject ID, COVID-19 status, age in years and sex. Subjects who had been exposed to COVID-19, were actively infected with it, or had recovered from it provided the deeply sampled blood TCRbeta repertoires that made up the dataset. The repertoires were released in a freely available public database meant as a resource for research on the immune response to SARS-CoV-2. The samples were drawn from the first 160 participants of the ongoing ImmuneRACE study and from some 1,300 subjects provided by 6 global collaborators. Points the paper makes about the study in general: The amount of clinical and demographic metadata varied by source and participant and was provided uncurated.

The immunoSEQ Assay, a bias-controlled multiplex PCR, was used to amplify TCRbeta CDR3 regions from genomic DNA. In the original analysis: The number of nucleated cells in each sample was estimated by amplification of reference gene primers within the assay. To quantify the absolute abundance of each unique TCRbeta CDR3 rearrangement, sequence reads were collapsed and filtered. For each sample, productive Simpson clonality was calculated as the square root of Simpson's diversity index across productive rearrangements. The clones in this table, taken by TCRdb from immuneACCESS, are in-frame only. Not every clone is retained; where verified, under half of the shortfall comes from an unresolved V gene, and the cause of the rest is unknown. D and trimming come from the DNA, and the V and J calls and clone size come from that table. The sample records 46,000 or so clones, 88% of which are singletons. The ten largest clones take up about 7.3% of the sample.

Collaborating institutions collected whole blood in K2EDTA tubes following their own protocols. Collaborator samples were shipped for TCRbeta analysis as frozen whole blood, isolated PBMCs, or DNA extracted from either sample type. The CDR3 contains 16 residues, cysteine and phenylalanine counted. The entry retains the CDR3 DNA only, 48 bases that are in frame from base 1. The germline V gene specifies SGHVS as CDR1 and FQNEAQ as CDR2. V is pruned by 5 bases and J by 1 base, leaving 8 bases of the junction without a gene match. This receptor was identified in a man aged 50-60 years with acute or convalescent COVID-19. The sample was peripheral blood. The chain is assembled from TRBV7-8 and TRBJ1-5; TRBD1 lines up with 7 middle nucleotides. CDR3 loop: CASSPWTGGSNQPQHF. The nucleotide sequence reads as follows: TGTGCCAGCAGCCCGTGGACAGGAGGAAGCAATCAGCCCCAGCATTTT.